This entry describes one TCR beta chain. The table lists this clonotype with a few counts. Its antigen remains unidentified. Base quality data are lacking; no much larger clone is found one base away. This entry belongs to a study of blood T cells in healthy people across ages (dated by TCRdb to between 2014 and 2017). Context from the whole study: In model experiments, template switching captured roughly one uniquely barcoded TCR beta cDNA molecule for every two T cells. To track age-related changes in TCR beta repertoire diversity, the study relied on deep sequencing normalized with unique cDNA molecular identifiers. Donors were grouped into four age groups: young (average approximately 15 years), middle-aged (39), aged (about 60) and long-lived (less than 85). Using the same blood draw, the study looked at two additional independent replicas of 1 million unique cDNA reads for two donors, one aged 18 to 29 and the other aged 80 or older.

The study at large found these results: Estimates of total diversity from one million sequenced T cells were regarded as lower bounds and underestimates. The percentage of naive T cells measured by flow cytometry correlated strongly with observed TCR beta diversity. Donor CMV infection status was unknown, potentially confounding age-related changes in expanded clonotypes. Since profiling was done on bulk unsorted PBMCs, naive and antigen-experienced compartments could not be conclusively compared. Observed TCR beta diversity per million T cells fell roughly linearly with age, and a significant reduction was already apparent by age roughly 40. Compared with the aged group, more naive CD4+ T cells, fewer expanded clones and increased TCR diversity were shown by the long-lived group, suggesting age selection.

Receptor amplification or capture employed 5' RACE. Sequenced using an Illumina HiSeq 2500. A second PCR of roughly 7 to 12 cycles was run with a J-beta primer mix and a sample-barcoded 5' primer. A template-switch 5' adaptor carrying 12 random nucleotides introduced a unique molecular identifier onto each TCR beta cDNA molecule. Each sample yielded at least 2.5 million CDR3-containing paired-end reads. First-strand cDNA synthesis was performed from all RNA using the Mint cDNA synthesis kit, with priming by a TRBC-specific oligonucleotide. All cDNA was treated with uracil-DNA glycosylase and then went through a first 18-cycle PCR with the universal primers M1SS and BC2_uni_R. Per the authors' processing: For normalization, 1 million high-quality reads, each with a distinct molecular identifier, were randomly selected from each sample. Reads sharing molecular identifiers were discarded rather than binned into consensus sequences. MiTCR, run with a Q25 quality threshold and the strictest error-elimination algorithm, handled CDR3 identification, clonotype clustering and error correction. Lower-bound total TCR beta diversity was estimated with a nonparametric unseen species model using Euler transformation. TCRdb applied fastp at Q25 and MiXCR to the public reads, then kept only in-frame beta chains. For every CDR3 protein sequence, its rows merge into one entry that carries the most common genes and DNA. TCRdb, not the authors, supplied the V and J calls. In all, the sample holds about 930,000 distinct CDR3 sequences, and under 35% of those were seen once. In total, the top ten clones hold 10% of the sample.

The donors were some 39 Caucasian individuals from Russia, aged about 6 to 100 years, who were systemically healthy. Each donor gave around 9.8 milliliters of peripheral blood, collected into EDTA-treated Vacutainer tubes. Ficoll-Paque density-gradient centrifugation was used to isolate PBMCs, with at least 6.5 million per sample. Total RNA, at least 6 micrograms per sample, was extracted from PBMCs with Trizol reagent. For every donor, an aliquot of PBMCs went through flow cytometry to measure the percentages of naive CD45RAhigh/CD27high T cells. From the germline V gene (reference sequence), CDR1 is MNHEY and CDR2 is SMNVEV. The CDR3 starts with the cysteine, ends with the phenylalanine, and has 14 residues. Of the read, only the CDR3 DNA is kept; its 42 bases are in frame from base 1. V sheds 6 bases and J sheds 4 bases, leaving 12 bases between their ends. The data also belong to a second study, concerning T cells of mothers and their children. As that second paper reports: The donors were nine systemically healthy Caucasian individuals, made up of three mothers and their six children. cDNA synthesis consumed the entire amount of extracted RNA, loaded at approximately 1.5 ug RNA in each 15 ul reaction. In the second PCR, the M1S primer added sample barcodes and 2-4 random nucleotides. Over 8 million TCR beta CDR3 reads came from each mother, compared with some 3.1 million reads from each child. In both related and unrelated pairs, thymic selection shapes the output of TCR recombination in a similar way, with inherited differences having only a minor effect. Related mother-child pairs always showed normalized repertoire overlap that was slightly higher than in unrelated mother-child pairs, though the difference was never significant. Persistent microchimeric T cell clones were not detected, at a sensitivity of roughly 100 clones per million clonotypes. Deep NGS was used in the study to compare the TCR beta repertoires of mothers and children and to look for features that separate related mother-child pairs from unrelated individuals. On average, the children were 11 +/- 4 years old, while the mothers were roughly 36 +/- 4 years old. After adapter ligation with NEBNext reagents, the libraries were sequenced on Illumina HiSeq 2000 with 100+100 nt paired-end reads. To avoid cross-contamination, the mother libraries and the child libraries were prepared a month apart and sequenced in separate runs. For each donor, somewhere between 500,000 and 2,000,000 distinct TCR beta clonotypes were identified. Naive TCR beta clonotypes were estimated from low-frequency clonotypes matched to each donor's FACS-determined naive share, without sorting.

Material for sequencing was blood. This clonotype was sampled from a woman in her thirties or forties in good health. The chain is encoded by TRBV27 joined to TRBJ1-4; the D gene cannot be resolved reliably. The DNA sequence is given as TGTGCCAGCAGAAACCTCGGAGGTAATGAAAAACTGTTTTTT. Translated, it reads CASRNLGGNEKLFF. The entire variable domain, with the stretches around the CDR3 drawn from the reference TRBV27 and TRBJ1-4 proteins, is EAQVTQNPRYLITVTGKKLTVTCSQNMNHEYMSWYRQDPGLGLRQIYYSMNVEVTDKGDVPEGYKVSRKEKRNFPLILESPSPNQTSLYFCASRNLGGNEKLFFGSGTQLSVL.